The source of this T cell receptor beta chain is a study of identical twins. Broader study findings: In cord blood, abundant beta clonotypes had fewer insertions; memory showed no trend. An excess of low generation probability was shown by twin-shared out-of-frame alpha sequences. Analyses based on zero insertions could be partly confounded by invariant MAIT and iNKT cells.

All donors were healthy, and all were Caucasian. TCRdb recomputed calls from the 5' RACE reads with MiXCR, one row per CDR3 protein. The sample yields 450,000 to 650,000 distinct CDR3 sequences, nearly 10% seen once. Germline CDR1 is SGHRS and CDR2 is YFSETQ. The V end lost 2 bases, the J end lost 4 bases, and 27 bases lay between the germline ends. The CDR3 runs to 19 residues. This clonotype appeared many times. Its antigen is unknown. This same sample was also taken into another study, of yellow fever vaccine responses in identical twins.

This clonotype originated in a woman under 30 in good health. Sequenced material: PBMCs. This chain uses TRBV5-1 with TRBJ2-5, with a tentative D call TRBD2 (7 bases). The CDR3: CASSFGAGPGGGSGETQYF. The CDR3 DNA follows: TGCGCCAGCAGCTTTGGGGCAGGGCCCGGCGGGGGCTCAGGAGAGACCCAGTACTTC.